This T cell receptor beta chain derives from a study of identifying expanded T cells in peripheral blood. Regarding this clone: This CDR3 is also generated by other DNA sequences in the sample.

Only in-frame clones appear in the TCRdb table, and some are missing; sequencing was by immunoSEQ multiplex PCR. In the table there are tens of thousands of clones, about 88% of which are singletons. The ends were cut back, 2 bases at V and 4 bases at J, with 12 bases in the middle. Germline lookup yields CDR1 MNHEY and CDR2 SVGAGI. The CDR3 loop spans 15 amino acids. The sample was blood. This chain connects TRBV6-5 to TRBJ1-3; D might be TRBD1 (5 bases). This receptor was obtained from a person aged 18-70 years in good health. The CDR3: CASSYGQGRGNTIYF. CDR3 sequence (DNA): TGTGCCAGCAGTTACGGGCAGGGTCGGGGAAACACCATATATTTT.